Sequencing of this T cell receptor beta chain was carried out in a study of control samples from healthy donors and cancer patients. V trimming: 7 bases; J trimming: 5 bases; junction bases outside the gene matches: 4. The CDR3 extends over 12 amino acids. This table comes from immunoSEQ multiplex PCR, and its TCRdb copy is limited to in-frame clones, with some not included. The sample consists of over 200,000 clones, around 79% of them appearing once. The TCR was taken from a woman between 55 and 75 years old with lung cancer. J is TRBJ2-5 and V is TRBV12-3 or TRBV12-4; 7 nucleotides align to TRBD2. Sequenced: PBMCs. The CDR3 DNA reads TGTGCCAGCACCCCCGGGGGGGAGACCCAGTACTTC. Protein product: CASTPGGETQYF.